Below are 18 T cell receptor beta chains sequenced from a single sample in a study of cytomegalovirus exposure and HLA in healthy donors. The PCR was carried out with 60 Vbeta primers and 13 Jbeta primers. This table comes from immunoSEQ multiplex PCR, and its TCRdb copy is limited to in-frame clones, with some not included. The sample carries some 130,000 clones, 70% to 80% recorded once. What was sequenced was PBMCs. The receptors derive from a woman between 50 and 59 years old in good health and CMV-seropositive.

The V and J genes are TRBV5-1 and TRBJ1-2; TRBD1 matches 9 bases. The CDR3 length is 14 residues. Trimming cost V 0 bases and J 6 bases; bases outside gene matches: 3. Germline values: CDR1 SGHRS, CDR2 YFSETQ. The CDR3 DNA is TGCGCCAGCAGCTTGGGGACAGGGGAGGATGGCTACACCTTC. Protein: CASSLGTGEDGYTF.

V gene TRBV15 combines with J gene TRBJ1-5; no definite D call. Germline V gives CDR1 LNHNV, CDR2 YYDKDF (reference sequence). The CDR3 contains 12 residues. Trimming took 0 bases from V and 8 from J, leaving 5 bases between them. The CDR3 DNA reads TGTGCCACCAGCAGAGATCTCGAGCCCCAGCATTTT. It encodes CATSRDLEPQHF.

The chain carries TRBV5-1 and TRBJ1-6; TRBD1 is a possible D gene (6 bases). Germline V lookup: CDR1 SGHRS, CDR2 YFSETQ. Trimming took 4 bases from V and 7 from J, leaving 12 bases between them. CDR3 length: 14 amino acids. The CDR3 nucleotides read TGCGCCAGCAGCCCAAATACAGGGAATTCACCCCTCCACTTT. It yields the protein CASSPNTGNSPLHF.

J is TRBJ1-2 and V is TRBV9; the D gene is possibly TRBD1 (6 bases). From germline, CDR1 is SGDLS and CDR2 YYNGEE. Trimming cost V 2 bases and J 3 bases, with 17 bases left between them. The CDR3 runs 16 residues. DNA of the CDR3: TGTGCCAGCAGCGTTCAAGCAGGGAGGGGGGACTATGGCTACACCTTC. This translates into CASSVQAGRGDYGYTF.

As DNA, the CDR3 is TGTGCCGGGCGAGCCTCCAGGAATGAAAAACTGTTTTTT. The encoded protein is CAGRASRNEKLFF. The V call is TRBV2, the J call TRBJ1-4; no reliable D call. V was trimmed by 11 bases and J by 5 bases, leaving 15 bases between them. Germline CDR1 reads SNHLY; CDR2 reads FYNNEI. This CDR3 has 13 amino acids. The full variable domain, rest sourced from reference TRBV2 and TRBJ1-4, is EPEVTQTPSHQVTQMGQEVILRCVPISNHLYFYWYRQILGQKVEFLVSFYNNEISEKSEIFDDQFSVERPDGSNFTLKIRSTKLEDSAMYFCAGRASRNEKLFFGSGTQLSVL.

The V gene is TRBV7-9, the J gene TRBJ2-1; a weak D match, TRBD1 (5 bases). Germline CDR1 reads SEHNR; CDR2 reads FQNEAQ (reference sequence). V was trimmed by 2 bases and J by 7 bases, leaving 6 bases between them. This CDR3 is 12 amino acids long. CDR3 DNA sequence: TGTGCCAGCAGCTTAACAGGTAATGAGCAGTTCTTC. It is translated as CASSLTGNEQFF.

The chain joins TRBV2 to TRBJ1-3; 7 bases are a match to TRBD1. The germline gives CDR1 SNHLY, CDR2 FYNNEI. With 4 bases clipped from V and 1 base from J, the junction kept 7 bases outside the gene matches. The CDR3 runs 16 residues. CDR3 residues: CASSVTGLGSGNTIYF. Written as DNA, the CDR3 is TGTGCCAGCAGTGTGACAGGGTTAGGGTCTGGAAACACCATATATTTT.

The rearrangement joins TRBV5-6 to TRBJ2-3; 9 bases are shared with TRBD1. CDR3 length: 15 residues. Looked up from germline, CDR1 is SGHDT and CDR2 is YYEEEE. V shed 4 bases and J 5 bases; nucleotides not matched to a gene: 8. In DNA, the CDR3 is TGTGCCAGCAGCCAGGGGACAGGGTCAGGAGATACGCAGTATTTT. Protein: CASSQGTGSGDTQYF.

This rearrangement joins TRBV6-6 to TRBJ1-2, with D maybe TRBD1 (5 bases). Trimming removed 2 bases from V and 3 bases from J, with 10 bases in between. Germline loops: CDR1 MNHNY, CDR2 SVGAGI (reference sequence). This CDR3 spans 14 amino acids. The CDR3 loop reads CASSYTGDDYGYTF. For the CDR3, the DNA is TGTGCCAGCAGTTACACGGGGGATGACTATGGCTACACCTTC.

In this sample, this clone turned up a few times. The chain has TRBV28 and TRBJ1-1; TRBD1 might be the D (5 bases). CDR1 is MDHEN, CDR2 SYDVKM, per germline. This CDR3 contains 15 residues. The V end was cut by 5 bases, the J end by 0 bases, with 13 bases between. CDR3 protein: CASSNPGNLNTEAFF. The CDR3 nucleotides read TGTGCCAGCAGTAACCCAGGGAATTTGAACACTGAAGCTTTCTTT.

The chain recombines TRBV7-6 with TRBJ2-3; maybe TRBD2 (6 bases). The CDR3 runs to 15 residues. Germline lookup yields CDR1 SGHVS and CDR2 FNYEAQ. The V gene lost 5 bases and the J gene lost 4 bases, with 16 bases spanning the gap. The CDR3 reads CASSLRGSLPDTQYF. The CDR3 DNA reads TGTGCCAGCAGCCTCCGGGGGAGCCTGCCAGATACGCAGTATTTT.

The chain combines TRBV10-3 with TRBJ2-1, with a tentative D call TRBD2 (5 bases). The CDR3 covers 13 residues. Germline values: CDR1 ENHRY, CDR2 SYGVKD. V gave up 4 bases and J gave up 6 bases, with 10 bases separating them. The DNA of the CDR3 is TGTGCCATCAGTGCTAGAAGCGGCAATGAGCAGTTCTTC. This translates into CAISARSGNEQFF.

The chain joins TRBV30 to TRBJ2-5, with a weak D call TRBD2 (6 bases). Trimming removed 0 bases at V and 5 bases at J, with 13 bases between. Germline CDR1 reads GTSNPN; CDR2 reads SVGIG (reference sequence). CDR3 length equals 14 residues. CDR3 residues: CAWSVGLAGETQYF. The CDR3, as DNA: TGTGCCTGGAGTGTGGGACTCGCGGGGGAGACCCAGTACTTC.

The rearrangement links TRBV5-1 to TRBJ2-2; 8 bases fit TRBD1. Germline CDR1 is SGHRS and CDR2 is YFSETQ. This CDR3 comprises 15 residues. V lost 7 bases, J lost 7 bases, and 12 bases stayed unmatched. The CDR3 DNA reads as TGCGCCAGCGGTAAAGGGACAGGAGTTCACGGGGAGCTGTTTTTT. Encoded protein: CASGKGTGVHGELFF.

The chain links TRBV2 to TRBJ2-5; 7 nucleotides line up with TRBD2. The CDR3 sequence is 14 residues long. The germline CDR1 and CDR2 sequences are SNHLY and FYNNEI. V shed 7 bases and J 0 bases; nucleotides not matched to a gene: 5. The CDR3 DNA is TGTGCCAGCACCCCGGGAGGCCACCAAGAGACCCAGTACTTC. Its translation: CASTPGGHQETQYF.

The V gene is TRBV7-9, the J gene TRBJ2-1; weak D call: TRBD1 (5 bases). V shed 5 bases and J shed 0 bases, with 17 bases lying between them. The CDR3 totals 17 residues. Germline V gene lookup returns CDR1 SEHNR and CDR2 FQNEAQ (reference sequence). DNA for the CDR3: TGTGCCAGCAGCCCCCCAACAGGCCTTAGCTCCTACAATGAGCAGTTCTTC. Translated, it gives CASSPPTGLSSYNEQFF.

The V and J genes are TRBV19 and TRBJ2-7; the match to TRBD2 covers 15 bases. This CDR3 region has 15 residues. CDR1 and CDR2 from the germline V gene are LNHDA and SQIVND (reference sequence). J was trimmed by 3 bases and V by 3 bases; bases with no gene match: 0. The CDR3 here is CASSMGLAGGYEQYF. The CDR3 DNA follows: TGTGCCAGTAGTATGGGACTAGCGGGGGGCTACGAGCAGTACTTC.

In this sample, this clone turned up a few times. This chain links TRBV9 with TRBJ2-2; TRBD1 matches at 11 bases. Trimming at V came to 2 bases and at J to 5 bases, leaving 5 bases not matched to a gene. The CDR3 length is 16 residues. Germline CDR1 reads SGDLS; CDR2 reads YYNGEE. DNA for the CDR3: TGTGCCAGCAGCGTTGCGGGACAGGGGGGAACCGGGGAGCTGTTTTTT. Amino acids: CASSVAGQGGTGELFF.